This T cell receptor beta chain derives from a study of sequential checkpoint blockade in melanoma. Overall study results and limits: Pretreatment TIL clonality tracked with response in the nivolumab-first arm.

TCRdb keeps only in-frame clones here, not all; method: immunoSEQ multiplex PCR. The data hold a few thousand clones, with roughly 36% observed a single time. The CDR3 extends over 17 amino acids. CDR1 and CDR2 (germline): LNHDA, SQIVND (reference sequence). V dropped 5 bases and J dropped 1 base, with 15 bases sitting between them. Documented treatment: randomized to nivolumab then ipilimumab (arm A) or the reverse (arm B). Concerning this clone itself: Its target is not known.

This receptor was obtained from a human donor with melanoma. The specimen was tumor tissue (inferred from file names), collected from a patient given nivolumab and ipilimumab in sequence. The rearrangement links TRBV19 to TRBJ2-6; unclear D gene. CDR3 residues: CASSLGWWGSGANVLTF. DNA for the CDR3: TGTGCCAGTAGTTTAGGGTGGTGGGGATCTGGGGCCAACGTCCTGACTTTC.